This TCR beta chain emerged from a study of blood T cells in healthy people across ages. Study conclusions and caveats: Diversity figures derived from one million T cells were judged to underestimate the true value.

The sample holds a few counts of this clonotype. Its antigen is still unknown. The authors ran a second PCR of roughly 7 to 11 cycles using a sample-barcoded 5' primer and a J-beta primer mix. In TCRdb, the 5' RACE reads were re-called with MiXCR into one record per CDR3 protein. Of some 760,000 distinct CDR3 sequences in the sample, 25% were seen once. This same sample was also taken into another study, of T cells of mothers and their children. That investigation notes: For the second PCR, the M1S primer put in sample barcodes and 2-4 random nucleotides.

The TCR comes from a boy younger than 18 in good health. The specimen sequenced was blood.

The CDR3 nucleotides are TGTGCCATCAGTGGGTCGGGCTCGAACACCGGGGAGCTGTTTTTT. It is translated as CAISGSGSNTGELFF. This chain links TRBV10-3 with TRBJ2-2; no clear D. CDR1 is ENHRY and CDR2 is SYGVKD in the germline V gene. The V gene lost 4 bases and the J gene lost 0 bases, with 9 bases spanning the gap. The CDR3 spans 15 residues.